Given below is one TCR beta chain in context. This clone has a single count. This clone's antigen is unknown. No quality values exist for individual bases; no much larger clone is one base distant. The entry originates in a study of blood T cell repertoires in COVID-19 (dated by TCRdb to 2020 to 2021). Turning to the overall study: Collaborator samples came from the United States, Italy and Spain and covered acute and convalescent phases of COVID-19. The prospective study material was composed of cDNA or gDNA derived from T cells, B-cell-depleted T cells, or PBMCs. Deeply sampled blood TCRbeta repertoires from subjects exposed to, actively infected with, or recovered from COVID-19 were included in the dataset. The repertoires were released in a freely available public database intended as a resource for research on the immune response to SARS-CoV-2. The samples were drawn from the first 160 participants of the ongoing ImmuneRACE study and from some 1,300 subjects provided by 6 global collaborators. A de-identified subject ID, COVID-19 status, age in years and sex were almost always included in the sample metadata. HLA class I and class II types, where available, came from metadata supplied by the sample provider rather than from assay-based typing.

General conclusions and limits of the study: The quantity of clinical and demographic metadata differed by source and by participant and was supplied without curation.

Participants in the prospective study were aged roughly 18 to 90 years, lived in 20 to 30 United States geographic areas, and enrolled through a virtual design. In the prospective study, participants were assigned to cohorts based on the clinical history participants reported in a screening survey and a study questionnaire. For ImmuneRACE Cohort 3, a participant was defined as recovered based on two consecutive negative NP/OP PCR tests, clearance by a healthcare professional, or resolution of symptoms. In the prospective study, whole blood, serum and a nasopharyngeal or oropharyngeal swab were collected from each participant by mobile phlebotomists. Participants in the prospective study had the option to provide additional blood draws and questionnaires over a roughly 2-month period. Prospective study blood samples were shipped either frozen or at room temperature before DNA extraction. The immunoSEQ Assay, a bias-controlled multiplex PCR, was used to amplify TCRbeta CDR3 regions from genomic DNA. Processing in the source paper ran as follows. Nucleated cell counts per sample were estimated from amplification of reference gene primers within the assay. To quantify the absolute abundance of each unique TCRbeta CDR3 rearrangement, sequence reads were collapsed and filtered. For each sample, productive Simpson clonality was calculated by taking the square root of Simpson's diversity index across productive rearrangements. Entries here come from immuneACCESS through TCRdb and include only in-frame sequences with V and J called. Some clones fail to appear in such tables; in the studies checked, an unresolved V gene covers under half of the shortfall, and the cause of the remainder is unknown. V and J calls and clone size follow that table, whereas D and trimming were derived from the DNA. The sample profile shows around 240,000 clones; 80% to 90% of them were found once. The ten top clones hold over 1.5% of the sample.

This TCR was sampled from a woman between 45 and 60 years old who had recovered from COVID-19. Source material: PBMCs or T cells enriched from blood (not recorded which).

The DNA sequence is TGTGCCAGCAGTCCCCTCGGGACAGAGAACACTGAAGCTTTCTTT. Translated, it gives CASSPLGTENTEAFF. This sequence uses TRBV28 and TRBJ1-1; the central 7 bases match TRBD1. Including the terminal cysteine and phenylalanine, the CDR3 comprises 15 residues. Just the 45-base CDR3 DNA is kept, in frame starting at base 1. V is cut back by 5 bases and J by 1 base, with 7 bases in the junction unmatched. CDR1 and CDR2 are drawn from the germline V gene: MDHEN, SYDVKM.